This is a list of T cell receptor beta chains from one sample in a study of shared clonotypes between healthy human individuals. Libraries were prepared by immunoSEQ multiplex PCR; TCRdb keeps only in-frame clonotypes and omits some of them. The sample consists of around 2.1 million clones, roughly 91% of them appearing once. Sequencing was performed on naive CD8+ T cells from PBMCs. These receptors all come from a man aged 18 to 30 in good health. Some clones in this sample may be carry-over from other donors' samples. CDR3s include the opening cysteine and the closing phenylalanine or tryptophan. D genes are given only for firm matches. Size is omitted from some rows. Given values are once, few, many or a class for expanded clones.

clone size,D gene,J gene,V gene,CDR3 DNA,CDR3 protein
.,TRBD1,TRBJ2-1,TRBV7-9,TGTGCCAGCAGCGCAGGGACAGCCGAGTACAATGAGCAGTTCTTC,CASSAGTAEYNEQFF
.,.,TRBJ2-1,TRBV27,TGTGCCAGCAGTTTCGGCCGGGGGTACAATGAGCAGTTCTTC,CASSFGRGYNEQFF
.,TRBD1,TRBJ2-2,TRBV7-9,TGTGCCAGCAGCTCCGGACAGGGGGAACACACCGGGGAGCTGTTTTTT,CASSSGQGEHTGELFF
once,TRBD2,TRBJ2-1,TRBV7-9,TGTGCCAGCAGCGGCCGGACTAGCGGGAGAGACAATGAGCAGTTCTTC,CASSGRTSGRDNEQFF
few,.,TRBJ1-5,TRBV5-6,TGTGCCAGCAGCTTGGGGCCCAATCAGCCCCAGCATTTT,CASSLGPNQPQHF
.,TRBD1,TRBJ2-1,TRBV27,TGTGCCAGCAGTTTAGGGCAGGGGGCTTACAATGAGCAGTTCTTC,CASSLGQGAYNEQFF
.,.,TRBJ2-7,TRBV27,TGTGCCAGCAGTTTTTTGGGGGGTTCCCCTTACGAGCAGTACTTC,CASSFLGGSPYEQYF
.,.,TRBJ2-7,TRBV27,TGTGCCAGCAGTTTAATTTCGCGCGCCGGGGGCCTCGAGCAGTACTTC,CASSLISRAGGLEQYF
.,.,TRBJ1-1,TRBV28,TGTGCCAGCAGGAATACAGTGGACACTGAAGCTTTCTTT,CASRNTVDTEAFF
.,TRBD2,TRBJ2-5,TRBV9,TGTGCCAGCAGCGTTAGCGGGAGAGGGGGAGAGACCCAGTACTTC,CASSVSGRGGETQYF
.,.,TRBJ2-7,TRBV9,TGTGCCAGCAGCATGGGGACCAGGGGAGTCTACGAGCAGTACTTC,CASSMGTRGVYEQYF
.,.,TRBJ1-2,TRBV12-5,TGTGCTAGTGGTATCGAAGGGGGACGATATGGCTACACCTTC,CASGIEGGRYGYTF
.,.,TRBJ2-1,TRBV9,TGTGCCAGCAGCGTAGTTCAGGGGACCTACAATGAGCAGTTCTTC,CASSVVQGTYNEQFF
.,.,TRBJ2-5,TRBV9,TGTGCCAGCAGCGTAGGAGGGGGAGGTTTAGAGACCCAGTACTTC,CASSVGGGGLETQYF
.,.,TRBJ2-7,TRBV13,TGTGCCAGCAGCTTAGGCAGGCACGAGCAGTACTTC,CASSLGRHEQYF
.,TRBD2,TRBJ2-1,TRBV9,TGTGCCAGCAATCTCGGAGCTAGCGGCTCCTACAATGAGCAGTTCTTC,CASNLGASGSYNEQFF
.,.,TRBJ1-1,TRBV5-1,TGCGCCAGCAGCTTGTCCCTCGCAGGGCCAACTGAAGCTTTCTTT,CASSLSLAGPTEAFF